These T cell receptor beta chains were read from a single sample in a study of glioma-infiltrating T cells. MiXCR was run by TCRdb on the multiplex PCR reads, yielding one entry per CDR3 protein. The sample lists over 140,000 distinct CDR3 sequences; about two fifths were seen once. Sequenced: glioma tissue, nonneoplastic brain tissue, or PBMCs (not recorded which). Receptors were obtained from a human donor with low-grade glioma or glioblastoma, undergoing nonglioma brain surgery, or in good health (not recorded which). Each CDR3 is given with its conserved first and last residue. Each record gives: J gene, clone size, D gene, V gene, CDR3 DNA, CDR3 protein. The D gene is left open where the match is weak. Where a row states a size, it is once, few, many or the class of an expanded clone; other rows omit it.

>TRBJ2-1|.|TRBD2|TRBV28
TGTGCCAGCAGTTTGGATCTAGCGGGAGGCCCCCAGAAACAGTTCTTC
CASSLDLAGGPQKQFF
>TRBJ2-7|.|.|TRBV6-5
TGTGCCAGCAGTTACTCTCTAGCAAGCTCCTACGAGCAGTACTTC
CASSYSLASSYEQYF
>TRBJ1-2|.|TRBD1|TRBV29-1
TGCAGCGTTGTACCTGCAATTGGGACAGGGGATACCTTC
CSVVPAIGTGDTF
>TRBJ1-1|.|.|TRBV25-1
TGTGCCGATTGGGGGGGAACGAACACTGAAGCTTTCTTT
CADWGGTNTEAFF
>TRBJ1-2|.|.|TRBV20-1
TGCAGTGCTAGAGCGCAGGGATCACCCTATGGCTACACCTTC
CSARAQGSPYGYTF
>TRBJ2-3|many|TRBD2|TRBV7-2
TGTGCCAGCAGCTTATCCCGGCGGGAGGGAGGCACAGATACGCAGTATTTT
CASSLSRREGGTDTQYF
>TRBJ2-7|.|.|TRBV2
TGTGCCAGCAGCGCCCGACAGGTCTATGAGCAGTACTTC
CASSARQVYEQYF
>TRBJ1-4|.|.|TRBV5-1
TGCGCCAGCAGCTTGGGTTCGGGTCTACGAGAGGAACTGTTTTTT
CASSLGSGLREELFF
>TRBJ2-7|few|.|TRBV6-2/TRBV6-3
TGTGCCAGCAACTATCAGAATAGGGACTACGAGCAGTACTTC
CASNYQNRDYEQYF
>TRBJ1-5|few|TRBD1|TRBV19
TGTGCCAGTACCCTCGCCGGGACAGACGGGTTCCTTAATCAGCCCCAGCATTTT
CASTLAGTDGFLNQPQHF
>TRBJ2-3|.|TRBD2|TRBV7-2
TGTGCCAGCAGCCCATCCCTAGGGGAGGGTAGAGATACGCAGTATTTT
CASSPSLGEGRDTQYF
>TRBJ2-1|.|TRBD2|TRBV15
TGTGCCAGCAGCTTGGCTAGCGGGAGTAGGAATGAGCAGTTCTTC
CASSLASGSRNEQFF
>TRBJ2-3|.|.|TRBV20-1
TGCAGTGCTAGAGATCAATCTAGCACAGATACGCAGTATTTT
CSARDQSSTDTQYF
>TRBJ1-5|.|.|TRBV24-1
TGTGCCACCAGTGATGTGGGACCGGGGGGCAATCAGCCCCAGCATTTT
CATSDVGPGGNQPQHF
>TRBJ1-2|few|.|TRBV30
TGTGCCTGGTCTACAGGTTTAGGCTACACCTTC
CAWSTGLGYTF
>TRBJ1-1|.|.|TRBV7-8
TGTGCCAGCAGCTTAGCGATTAATTCTATGGGGGCTTTCTTT
CASSLAINSMGAFF
>TRBJ1-1|many|TRBD1|TRBV7-9
TGTGCCAGCAGCTCCCAGGGGGACACTGAAGCTTTCTTT
CASSSQGDTEAFF
>TRBJ2-1|few|.|TRBV20-1
TGCAGTGCTACCCGGTTTGTGAATGAGCAGTTCTTC
CSATRFVNEQFF
>TRBJ2-5|.|.|TRBV11-2
TGTGCCAGCAGCTTAAGTACCCAAGAGACCCAGTACTTC
CASSLSTQETQYF
>TRBJ1-1|few|.|TRBV7-9
TGTGCCAGCAGCCTTGACCTCGGGACACATTCTTTAGAAGCTTTCTTT
CASSLDLGTHSLEAFF
>TRBJ2-1|few|TRBD2|TRBV27
TGTGCCAGCAGTCGCGGACTAGCGGGAGACGGCTACAATGAGCAGTTCTTC
CASSRGLAGDGYNEQFF
>TRBJ2-1|.|.|TRBV4-1
TGCGCCAGTCCGGGGACCCTTTCCTACAATGAGCAGTTCTTC
CASPGTLSYNEQFF
>TRBJ1-5|.|.|TRBV6-1
TGTGCCAGCAGTGAACTGGGTAGCAATCAGCCCCAGCATTTT
CASSELGSNQPQHF
>TRBJ2-7|.|TRBD2|TRBV4-1
TGCGCCAGCAGCCAAGAACAGCGGGGCGCCTACGAGCAGTACTTC
CASSQEQRGAYEQYF
>TRBJ2-7|few|.|TRBV20-1
TGCAGTGCTGGAGCGGGACACAACTACGAGCAGTACTTC
CSAGAGHNYEQYF
>TRBJ1-5|once|.|TRBV6-2/TRBV6-3
TGTGCCAGCAGTTACTCGATTCCCGGGAGGGCCGATACGCAGCATTTT
CASSYSIPGRADTQHF
>TRBJ2-7|few|.|TRBV20-1
TGCAGTGCTAGATGGGCAGGGCGAGCCAGTTTCGACGAGCAGTACTTC
CSARWAGRASFDEQYF
>TRBJ2-7|few|.|TRBV20-1
TGCAGTGCACCTCCCGGTAGTTCCTACGAGCAGTACTTC
CSAPPGSSYEQYF
>TRBJ2-3|.|TRBD2|TRBV6-2/TRBV6-3
TGTGCCAGCAGTTCCCCACGCCTAGCGGGACGATCTAGCACAGATACGCAGTATTTT
CASSSPRLAGRSSTDTQYF
>TRBJ2-3|few|.|TRBV7-2
TGTGCCAGCAGCCTCCGGTACGCAGATACGCAGTATTTT
CASSLRYADTQYF
>TRBJ1-1|.|.|TRBV7-9
TGTGCCAGCAGCTTAGGATTGGGCAGGGCCACTGAAGCTTTCTTT
CASSLGLGRATEAFF
>TRBJ1-5|few|.|TRBV7-9
TGTGCCAGCAGCCCCCGGGACGTCAATCAGCCCCAGCATTTT
CASSPRDVNQPQHF
>TRBJ1-2|once|.|TRBV10-3
TGTGCCACCACCCCGGGGGGGACACTTCACTATGGCTACACCTTC
CATTPGGTLHYGYTF
>TRBJ2-5|.|TRBD2|TRBV4-3
TGCGCCAGTAGCCAAACTAGCGGTACCCAAGAGACCCAGTACTTC
CASSQTSGTQETQYF
>TRBJ2-1|.|TRBD1|TRBV20-1
TGCAGTTGCCAGCCGGGACAGTCCTACAATGAGCAGTTCTTC
CSCQPGQSYNEQFF
>TRBJ1-5|.|.|TRBV6-1
TGTGCCAGCACCTCCGGGGGGATTCATCAGCCCCAGCATTTT
CASTSGGIHQPQHF
>TRBJ1-3|.|.|TRBV5-1
TGCGCCAGCAGCTGGGACGGCTCTGGAAACACCATATATTTT
CASSWDGSGNTIYF
>TRBJ2-2|once|.|TRBV7-2
TGTGCCAGCAGTCCATCCCTAACCGGGGAGCTGTTTTTT
CASSPSLTGELFF
>TRBJ2-1|.|TRBD2|TRBV27
TGTGCCAGCAGTTACCTCGGGACTAGCGGGTTCAATGAGCAGTTCTTC
CASSYLGTSGFNEQFF
>TRBJ2-7|.|.|TRBV6-1
TGTGCCAGCAGTGTGGTCAGGGATGGGGAGCGGTACTTC
CASSVVRDGERYF
>TRBJ2-5|few|.|TRBV15
TGTGCCACCAGCAGAGTGTTGGGGGTTAGAGAGACCCAGTACTTC
CATSRVLGVRETQYF
>TRBJ2-1|.|.|TRBV28
TGTGCCAGCAGGTTATCCCCGGCAAACTCCTACAATGAGCAGTTCTTC
CASRLSPANSYNEQFF
>TRBJ2-7|few|.|TRBV7-8
TGTGCCAGCAGCCGGACGCAGAGCTCCTACGAGCAGTACTTC
CASSRTQSSYEQYF
>TRBJ1-1|few|.|TRBV28
TGTGCCAGCAGCATACAGGGATTGGGTAGCACTGAAGCTTTCTTT
CASSIQGLGSTEAFF
>TRBJ2-3|few|TRBD2|TRBV7-8
TGTGCCAGCAGCTCGTTGGCCGGGACTACCACAGATACGCAGTATTTT
CASSSLAGTTTDTQYF
>TRBJ1-1|many|.|TRBV4-1
TGCGCCAGCAGCCAAGCTCCCTACACTGAAGCTTTCTTT
CASSQAPYTEAFF
>TRBJ2-5|many|.|TRBV7-9
TGTGCCAGCAGCTTACCTCCTTTGGAGACCCAGTACTTC
CASSLPPLETQYF
>TRBJ1-1|many|.|TRBV6-2/TRBV6-3
TGTGCCAGCAACTATTTTCCGAACACTGAAGCTTTCTTT
CASNYFPNTEAFF
>TRBJ1-2|.|TRBD1|TRBV20-1
TGCAGTGCTGATACCGGGACAGGGCGGAACTATGGCTACACCTTC
CSADTGTGRNYGYTF
>TRBJ1-2|few|.|TRBV6-2/TRBV6-3
TGTGCCAGCAGTTACAGATCAGGGGTATATGGCTACACCTTC
CASSYRSGVYGYTF
>TRBJ2-1|.|.|TRBV7-8
TGTGCCAGCAGCCCGAGGGACGGCGATGAGCAGTTCTTC
CASSPRDGDEQFF